The T cell receptor (beta chain) under discussion was sequenced for a study of T cells in Graves' hyperthyroidism and ophthalmopathy. Study information: Upon initial diagnosis and before any treatment, peripheral blood was collected.

Orbital computed tomography and thyroid ultrasound, together with serum TRAb and thyroxine and clinical symptoms, were used for diagnoses. RNA transcripts yielded amplified TCR beta CDR3 regions. Primed by the HTBI set, a first-round RT-PCR was run on the TCR CDR3. In TCRdb, the multiplex PCR reads were re-called with MiXCR into one record per CDR3 protein. The top ten clones hold approximately 26% of a sample with 470,000 or so distinct CDR3 sequences, roughly 20% of them seen once. J lost 0 bases, V lost 3 bases, and 6 bases had no gene match. The CDR3 is made up of 15 amino acids. From germline, CDR1 is DFQATT and CDR2 SNEGSKA (reference sequence).

This receptor was identified in a man aged 18 to 30 with Graves' hyperthyroidism. V and J are TRBV20-1 and TRBJ2-7, with 9 bases fitting TRBD1. Sample: blood. The CDR3 DNA reads as TGCAGTGCTAGCGACAGGGGGGCCAACTCCTACGAGCAGTACTTC. The encoded protein is CSASDRGANSYEQYF.